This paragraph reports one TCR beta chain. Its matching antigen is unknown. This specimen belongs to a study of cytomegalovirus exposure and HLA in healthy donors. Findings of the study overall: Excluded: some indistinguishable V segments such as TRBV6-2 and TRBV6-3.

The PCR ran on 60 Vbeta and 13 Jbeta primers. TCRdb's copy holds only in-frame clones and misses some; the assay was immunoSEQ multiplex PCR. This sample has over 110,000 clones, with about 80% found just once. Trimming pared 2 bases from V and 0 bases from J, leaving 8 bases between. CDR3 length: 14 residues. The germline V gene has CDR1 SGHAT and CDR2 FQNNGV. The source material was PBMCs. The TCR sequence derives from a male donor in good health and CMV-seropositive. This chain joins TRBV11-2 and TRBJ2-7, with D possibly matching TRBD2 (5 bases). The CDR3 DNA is TGTGCCAGCAGCTTATTGGAGGACTCCTACGAGCAGTACTTC. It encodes CASSLLEDSYEQYF.